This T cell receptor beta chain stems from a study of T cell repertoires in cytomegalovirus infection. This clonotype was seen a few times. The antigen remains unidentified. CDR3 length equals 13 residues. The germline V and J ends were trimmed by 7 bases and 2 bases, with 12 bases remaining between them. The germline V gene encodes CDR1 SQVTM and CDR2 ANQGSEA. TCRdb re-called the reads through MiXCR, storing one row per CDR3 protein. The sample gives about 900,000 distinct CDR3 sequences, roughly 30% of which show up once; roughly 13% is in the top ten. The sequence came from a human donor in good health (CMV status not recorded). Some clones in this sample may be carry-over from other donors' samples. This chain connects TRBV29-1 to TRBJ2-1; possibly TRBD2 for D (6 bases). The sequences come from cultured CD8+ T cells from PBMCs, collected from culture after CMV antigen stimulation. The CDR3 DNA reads TGCAGCGCCCTGGGGGGTACCTACAATGAGCAGTTCTTC. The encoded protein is CSALGGTYNEQFF.